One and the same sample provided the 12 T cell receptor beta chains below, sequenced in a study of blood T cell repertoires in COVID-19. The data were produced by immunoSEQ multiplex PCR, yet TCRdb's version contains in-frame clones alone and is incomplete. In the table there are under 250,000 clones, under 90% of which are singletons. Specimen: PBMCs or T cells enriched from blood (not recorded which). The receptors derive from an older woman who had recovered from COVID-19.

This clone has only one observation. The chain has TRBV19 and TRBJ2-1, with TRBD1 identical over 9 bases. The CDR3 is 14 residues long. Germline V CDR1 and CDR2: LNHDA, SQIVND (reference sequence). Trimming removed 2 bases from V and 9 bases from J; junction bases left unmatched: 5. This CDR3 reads CASSITGGKGEQFF. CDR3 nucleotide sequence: TGTGCCAGTAGTATAACAGGGGGCAAAGGTGAGCAGTTCTTC.

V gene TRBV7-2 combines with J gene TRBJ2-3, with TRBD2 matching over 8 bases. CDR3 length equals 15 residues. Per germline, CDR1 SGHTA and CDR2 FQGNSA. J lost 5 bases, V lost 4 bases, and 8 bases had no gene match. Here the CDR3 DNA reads TGTGCCAGCAGCTGGGAGGGACTAGTAAGAGATACGCAGTATTTT. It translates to CASSWEGLVRDTQYF.

The CDR3 nucleotides are TGCAGTGCTAGTCTTGGACTAGCGGCCTACGAGCAGTACTTC. It is translated as CSASLGLAAYEQYF. The chain carries TRBV20-1 and TRBJ2-7; 10 positions agree with TRBD2. Germline V gives CDR1 DFQATT, CDR2 SNEGSKA (reference sequence). The J segment lost 2 bases and the V segment lost 3 bases, leaving 4 bases of the junction unmatched. CDR3 length: 14 residues.

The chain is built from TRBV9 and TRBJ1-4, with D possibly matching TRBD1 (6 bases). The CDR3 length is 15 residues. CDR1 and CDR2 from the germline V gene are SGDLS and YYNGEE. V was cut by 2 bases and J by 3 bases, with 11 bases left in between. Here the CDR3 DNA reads TGTGCCAGCAGCGTCCAGGCAGGGGCTAATGAAAAACTGTTTTTT. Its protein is CASSVQAGANEKLFF.

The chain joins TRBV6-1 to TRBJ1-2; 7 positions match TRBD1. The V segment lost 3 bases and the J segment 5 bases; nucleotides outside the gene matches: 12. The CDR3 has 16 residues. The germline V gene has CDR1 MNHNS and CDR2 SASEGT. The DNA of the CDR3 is TGTGCCAGCAGTGAGATGAACTGGGACAGTCAGTATGGCTACACCTTC. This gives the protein CASSEMNWDSQYGYTF.

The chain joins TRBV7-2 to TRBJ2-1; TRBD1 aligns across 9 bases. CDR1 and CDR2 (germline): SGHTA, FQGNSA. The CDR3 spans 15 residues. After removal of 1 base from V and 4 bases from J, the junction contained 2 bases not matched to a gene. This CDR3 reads CASSLVGQGYNEQFF. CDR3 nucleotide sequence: TGTGCCAGCAGCTTAGTGGGACAGGGATACAATGAGCAGTTCTTC.

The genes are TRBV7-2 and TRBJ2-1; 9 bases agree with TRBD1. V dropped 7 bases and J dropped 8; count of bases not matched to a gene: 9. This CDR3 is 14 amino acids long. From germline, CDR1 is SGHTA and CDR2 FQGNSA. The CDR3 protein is CASTSGTGLDEQFF. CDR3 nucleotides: TGTGCCAGCACTTCCGGGACAGGGTTGGATGAGCAGTTCTTC.

The CDR3 DNA reads as TGTGCCATCAGTGTGGAAGGACAGGATTTCTGGACCTTC. Translated: CAISVEGQDFWTF. V and J are TRBV10-3 and TRBJ1-2; TRBD1 agrees at 7 bases. The CDR3 length is 13 residues. Trimming took 4 bases from V and 14 from J; bases not matched to a gene: 13. Germline CDR1 ENHRY, CDR2 SYGVKD.

CDR3 sequence: CASSFGEGLNQPQHF. The CDR3 nucleotides read TGCGCCAGCAGCTTCGGGGAGGGCCTAAATCAGCCCCAGCATTTT. The gene calls are TRBV5-1 and TRBJ1-5; the D is unclear. The CDR3 extends over 15 amino acids. In germline, CDR1 is SGHRS, CDR2 YFSETQ. The V and J ends lost 2 bases and 4 bases respectively, with 13 bases between them.

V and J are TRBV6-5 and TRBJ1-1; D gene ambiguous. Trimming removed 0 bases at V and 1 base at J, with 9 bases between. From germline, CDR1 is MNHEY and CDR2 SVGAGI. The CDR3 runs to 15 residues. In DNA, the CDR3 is TGTGCCAGCAGTTACTCTTCGGTTGGGAACACTGAAGCTTTCTTT. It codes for CASSYSSVGNTEAFF.

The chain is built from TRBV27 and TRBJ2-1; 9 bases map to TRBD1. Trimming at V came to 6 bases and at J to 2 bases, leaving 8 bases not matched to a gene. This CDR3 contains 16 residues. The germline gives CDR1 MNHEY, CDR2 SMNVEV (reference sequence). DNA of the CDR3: TGTGCCAGCAGCGAACTACAGGGGGCCACCTACAATGAGCAGTTCTTC. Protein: CASSELQGATYNEQFF.

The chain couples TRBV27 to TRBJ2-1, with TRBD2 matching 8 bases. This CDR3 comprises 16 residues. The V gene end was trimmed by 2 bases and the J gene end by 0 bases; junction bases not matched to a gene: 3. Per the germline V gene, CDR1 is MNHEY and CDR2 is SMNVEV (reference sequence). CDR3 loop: CASSLRGGTSYNEQFF. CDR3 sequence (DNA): TGTGCCAGCAGTTTACGGGGGGGCACCTCCTACAATGAGCAGTTCTTC.